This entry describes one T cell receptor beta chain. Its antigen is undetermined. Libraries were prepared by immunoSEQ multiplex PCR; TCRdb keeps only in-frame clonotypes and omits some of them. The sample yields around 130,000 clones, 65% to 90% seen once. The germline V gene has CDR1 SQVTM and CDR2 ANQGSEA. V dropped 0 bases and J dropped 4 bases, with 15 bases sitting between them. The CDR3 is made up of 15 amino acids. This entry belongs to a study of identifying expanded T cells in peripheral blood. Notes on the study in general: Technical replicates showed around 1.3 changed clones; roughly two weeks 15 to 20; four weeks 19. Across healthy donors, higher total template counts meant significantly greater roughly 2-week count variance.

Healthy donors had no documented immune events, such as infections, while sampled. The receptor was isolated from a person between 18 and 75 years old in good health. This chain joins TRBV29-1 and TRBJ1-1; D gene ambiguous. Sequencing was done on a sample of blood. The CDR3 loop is CSVEDAALPGTEAFF. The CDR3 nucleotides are TGCAGCGTTGAAGATGCCGCCCTACCCGGCACTGAAGCTTTCTTT. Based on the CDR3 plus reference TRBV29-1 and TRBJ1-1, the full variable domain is SAVISQKPSRDICQRGTSLTIQCQVDSQVTMMFWYRQQPGQSLTLIATANQGSEATYESGFVIDKFPISRPNLTFSTLTVSNMSPEDSSIYLCSVEDAALPGTEAFFGQGTRLTVV.